This T cell receptor (beta chain) stems from a study of quantifying T cell responses using KT2 cells. Study context: TCR alpha and beta constant-region primers primed reverse transcription of RNA.

Study results and caveats: KT2 clone alpha and beta sequence counts scaled linearly with input KT2 cell number.

Unfractionated PBMC were spiked with known numbers of KT2 clone cells. Different KT2-to-PBMC ratios were created with a constant PBMC count. The cDNA 3' end received a ligated oligonucleotide with a UMI. An equimolar mix of RC1.1 and RC1.2 primed the beta chain across TRBC1 and TRBC2. Starting with the second PCR, alpha and beta TCR chains went through separate processing. TCRdb recomputed calls from the UMI-ligation and nested PCR reads with MiXCR, one row per CDR3 protein. In the table there are 42,000 or so distinct CDR3 sequences, about 17% of which are singletons. Concerning this clonotype: Its antigen is undetermined.

Trimming left V 6 bases short and J 1 base short, with 14 bases between. Germline assignment: CDR1 SNHLY and CDR2 FYNNEI. The CDR3 loop spans 15 amino acids. The receptor was derived from a human donor. The source material was PBMCs spiked with cells of the T cell clone KT2. The chain links TRBV2 to TRBJ2-3, with a possible D match to TRBD1 (6 bases). Written as DNA, the CDR3 is TGTGCCAGCAGCCTGTGGACAGAGCGCACAGATACGCAGTATTTT. Protein: CASSLWTERTDTQYF.